A selection of T cell receptor beta chains follows, all from one sample in a study of CD8 T cells in Susac syndrome. TCRdb independently ran MiXCR on the immunoSEQ multiplex PCR reads; one entry per CDR3 protein. The data show about 71,000 distinct CDR3 sequences, nearly 96% seen once. The sequencing sample was made of CD4+ T cells from PBMCs. The receptor set was obtained from a human donor with multiple sclerosis. The CDR3 runs from the conserved cysteine through the conserved F or W. D genes are given only for firm matches. Not all rows give a size; the values are once, few, many and, for expanded clones, a class.

CDR3nt	CDR3aa	j_gene	abundance	d_gene	v_gene
TGCGCCAGCAGCTTTGTGGACAGCTCGAGCTCCTACGAGCAGTACTTC	CASSFVDSSSSYEQYF	TRBJ2-7	NA	NA	TRBV5-1
TGCGCCAGCAGCCAAACGGGACGGATGAATTCACCCCTCCACTTT	CASSQTGRMNSPLHF	TRBJ1-6	NA	NA	TRBV4-1
TGCAGTGCTAGAGTAGAGGGATGGGAGACCCAGTACTTC	CSARVEGWETQYF	TRBJ2-5	NA	NA	TRBV20-1
TGTGCCAGCAGCCCGGACAGGGACAGCAATCAGCCCCAGCATTTT	CASSPDRDSNQPQHF	TRBJ1-5	NA	TRBD1	TRBV5-4
TGTGCCAGCAGCTCTACGGGGGTTGGCCAGCCCCAGCATTTT	CASSSTGVGQPQHF	TRBJ1-5	NA	NA	TRBV7-9
TGTGCCAGCAGCCGGGACCCGAGGACCGGGGAGCTGTTTTTT	CASSRDPRTGELFF	TRBJ2-2	NA	NA	TRBV5-4
TGTGCCAGCAGCCAAGATAGCGGGGCTAGCACAGATACGCAGTATTTT	CASSQDSGASTDTQYF	TRBJ2-3	NA	TRBD2	TRBV4-2
TGTGCCAGCAGCTTAGTGGCCGGGGAAGAGACCCAGTACTTC	CASSLVAGEETQYF	TRBJ2-5	NA	NA	TRBV7-2
TGCAGCGTTGTGGAGGCATTACAGTTCTGGGGCAATGAGCAGTTCTTC	CSVVEALQFWGNEQFF	TRBJ2-1	NA	NA	TRBV29-1
TGTGCCAGCAACAACAGGTACCAAGAGACCCAGTACTTC	CASNNRYQETQYF	TRBJ2-5	NA	NA	TRBV11-2
TGTGCCAGCAAGGCCGGTCTAGCTGGCACAGATACGCAGTATTTT	CASKAGLAGTDTQYF	TRBJ2-3	NA	NA	TRBV25-1
TGTGCCAGCAGTTCCCGGGCCCTTCTTTTGCCCCAGCATTTT	CASSSRALLLPQHF	TRBJ1-5	NA	NA	TRBV27
TGTGCCAGCAGTTTAGGGGGGGGTAGTGGTTCACCCCTCCACTTT	CASSLGGGSGSPLHF	TRBJ1-6	NA	NA	TRBV12-3/TRBV12-4
TGTGCCAGCAGTGGCGGTGGAGCGGGGGGCTCAGATACGCAGTATTTT	CASSGGGAGGSDTQYF	TRBJ2-3	NA	TRBD2	TRBV6-1
TGCAGCGTTGACTCCCCGAGGGGGCCAAATATGAACACTGAAGCTTTCTTT	CSVDSPRGPNMNTEAFF	TRBJ1-1	NA	TRBD1	TRBV29-1
TGTGCCAGCAGTCTATACGCCTACCGATACACTGAAGCTTTCTTT	CASSLYAYRYTEAFF	TRBJ1-1	NA	NA	TRBV12-3/TRBV12-4
TGTGCCAGCAGCTTAGGAATCCCAGGGGTCTCCTACAATGAGCAGTTCTTC	CASSLGIPGVSYNEQFF	TRBJ2-1	few	NA	TRBV11-2
TGCAGTGCAAACCAGGGGGCCGGTGGCTACACCTTC	CSANQGAGGYTF	TRBJ1-2	NA	TRBD1	TRBV20-1
TGCGCCAGCAGCGCAGGGGGACAGGGAGAGCAGCCCCAGCATTTT	CASSAGGQGEQPQHF	TRBJ1-5	few	TRBD1	TRBV4-1
TGCAGCGTTTCCGGGACAGGGGCGATGGCAGATACGCAGTATTTT	CSVSGTGAMADTQYF	TRBJ2-3	NA	TRBD1	TRBV29-1
TGTGCCAGCAGCCAAGATGGCGGGGTTGTGAGGAGCGGGACCGGGGAGCTGTTTTTT	CASSQDGGVVRSGTGELFF	TRBJ2-2	NA	NA	TRBV4-2
TGTGCCTGGAACGGCGGAAACTATGGCTACACCTTC	CAWNGGNYGYTF	TRBJ1-2	once	NA	TRBV30
TGCAGCGTTGGGCAGGGTAGCAATCAGCCCCAGCATTTT	CSVGQGSNQPQHF	TRBJ1-5	NA	NA	TRBV29-1
TGCGCCAGCAGCTTGGCCGTCATTGGGCCCAGAACCCTCCACTTT	CASSLAVIGPRTLHF	TRBJ1-6	NA	NA	TRBV5-1
TGTGCCAGCAGCCCCGGACTGAATAATCAGCCCCAGCATTTT	CASSPGLNNQPQHF	TRBJ1-5	NA	NA	TRBV3-1
TGTGCCAGCAGCTATCCGGGACAGGGGTCCCACGAGCAGTACTTC	CASSYPGQGSHEQYF	TRBJ2-7	NA	TRBD1	TRBV7-8
TGTGCCTGGAGTGTACTGGGCACTGAAGCTTTCTTT	CAWSVLGTEAFF	TRBJ1-1	NA	NA	TRBV30
TGTGCCAGCAGCCGCAATGAGGCTGGGGCCAACGTCCTGACTTTC	CASSRNEAGANVLTF	TRBJ2-6	NA	NA	TRBV28
TGTGCCAGCAGCCTGGGGACGGGGATCACTGAAGCTTTCTTT	CASSLGTGITEAFF	TRBJ1-1	NA	NA	TRBV3-1
TGTGCCAGTACCCTTGGGGACAGGTCAGGTGAGCAGTACTTC	CASTLGDRSGEQYF	TRBJ2-7	NA	TRBD1	TRBV19
TGCAGCGCCGACCTAGCGGGGGGGCCGAGGGGGGAGACCCAGTACTTC	CSADLAGGPRGETQYF	TRBJ2-5	NA	TRBD2	TRBV29-1
TGTGCCAGCAGTTCCGACAGTGGGCTCCCCAATTCACCCCTCCACTTT	CASSSDSGLPNSPLHF	TRBJ1-6	NA	NA	TRBV2
TGTGCCTGGAGTGTTGGGAAGGGGTTAGCTTTCTTT	CAWSVGKGLAFF	TRBJ1-1	NA	NA	TRBV30
TGCAGCGCCCGTGTTGCTTTGGGACAGGGGCACAATGAGCAGTTCTTC	CSARVALGQGHNEQFF	TRBJ2-1	NA	TRBD1	TRBV29-1
TGCGCCAGCAGCCAAGATCGGCAGGGGGTTACTAGCAATCAGCCCCAGCATTTT	CASSQDRQGVTSNQPQHF	TRBJ1-5	NA	TRBD1	TRBV4-1
TGCAGCGTTGGCGCTAGCGGGTATCAGGGGGAGCTGTTTTTT	CSVGASGYQGELFF	TRBJ2-2	NA	TRBD2	TRBV29-1
TGTGCCAGCAGCGTAGGACAGGGGGCATACTCACCCCTCCACTTT	CASSVGQGAYSPLHF	TRBJ1-6	NA	TRBD1	TRBV9
TGTGCCAGCAGCCAAGATCTGACACAGGGGGCAAACGACTATGGCTACACCTTC	CASSQDLTQGANDYGYTF	TRBJ1-2	NA	TRBD1	TRBV3-1
TGTGCCAGCAGCTTAGAACGTAGCACAGATACGCAGTATTTT	CASSLERSTDTQYF	TRBJ2-3	NA	NA	TRBV11-2
TGTGCCAGCGGGAGGGACCTCTACAATGAGCAGTTCTTC	CASGRDLYNEQFF	TRBJ2-1	NA	TRBD2	TRBV6-5
TGTGCCAGCAGCTTAGCGGGACTTAACAATGAGCAGTTCTTC	CASSLAGLNNEQFF	TRBJ2-1	NA	NA	TRBV7-3
TGTGCCACCAGTGACCCCGGGACAGGGGCGACTAACACCGGGGAGCTGTTTTTT	CATSDPGTGATNTGELFF	TRBJ2-2	NA	TRBD1	TRBV24-1
TGCAGCGTTTATCATAGTTCTGAAGCTTTCTTT	CSVYHSSEAFF	TRBJ1-1	NA	NA	TRBV29-1
TGTGCCAGCAGTTACTCGGTGGCAGGGGTTGACCAAGAGACCCAGTACTTC	CASSYSVAGVDQETQYF	TRBJ2-5	NA	NA	TRBV6-5
TGCAGTGCCTGGATCTATGGCTACACCTTC	CSAWIYGYTF	TRBJ1-2	once	NA	TRBV20-1
TGTGCCAGCAGCCCGTACCCAGGGGACGGCTACACCTTC	CASSPYPGDGYTF	TRBJ1-2	NA	NA	TRBV12-3/TRBV12-4
TGCAGCGTTGAAGCACTGGGGAGCTCCTACAATGAGCAGTTCTTC	CSVEALGSSYNEQFF	TRBJ2-1	NA	NA	TRBV29-1
TGCAGTGCCTCAGGGGGCATTAGCAAGGACTACGAGCAGTACTTC	CSASGGISKDYEQYF	TRBJ2-7	NA	TRBD1	TRBV20-1
TGTGCCAGTACAACTACAGGAATTAACTATGGCTACACCTTC	CASTTTGINYGYTF	TRBJ1-2	NA	NA	TRBV13
TGTGCCAGCAGCTCGACCGGGAGCTCCTACGAGCAGTACTTC	CASSSTGSSYEQYF	TRBJ2-7	once	NA	TRBV7-8
TGTGCCAGCAGCCTGGACTATTACAATGAGCAGTTCTTC	CASSLDYYNEQFF	TRBJ2-1	NA	NA	TRBV5-6
TGTGCCAGCAGACCCGGAGGCTATGGCTACACCTTC	CASRPGGYGYTF	TRBJ1-2	NA	NA	TRBV12-3/TRBV12-4
TGTGCCAGCAGCTATCACGCGCAAAACTACGAGCAGTACTTC	CASSYHAQNYEQYF	TRBJ2-7	once	NA	TRBV7-2
TGTGCCAGCAGAAAGGACAGTAACTATGGCTACACCTTC	CASRKDSNYGYTF	TRBJ1-2	NA	NA	TRBV28
TGTGCCAGCAGACCTGGAACAGGGCCTTACAATGAGCAGTTCTTC	CASRPGTGPYNEQFF	TRBJ2-1	once	NA	TRBV12-3/TRBV12-4